A single sample is the source of the 17 T cell receptor beta chains below, sequenced in a study of T-cell reconstitution after alpha-beta-depleted transplantation in children. TCRbeta library preparation incorporated unique molecular identifiers. TCRdb used MiXCR to reprocess the PCR reads, holding one entry per CDR3 protein. The sample gives over 85,000 distinct CDR3 sequences, 6% of which show up once; 6.1% is in the top ten. The starting material was PBMCs, mostly from graft donor cells, obtained 60 days after TCRalphabeta/CD19-depleted stem cell transplant. Receptor source: a female patient aged 2-10 years who had a stem cell transplant for Fanconi anemia, so the T cells may come from the graft donor.

This clonotype has only a few counts. This sequence joins TRBV5-1 and TRBJ2-6, with D uncertain. V was trimmed by 1 base and J by 0 bases, leaving 8 bases between them. The CDR3 length is 16 residues. Germline lookup yields CDR1 SGHRS and CDR2 YFSETQ. The CDR3 bases are TGCGCCAGCAGCTTGACGATAGGCTCTGGGGCCAACGTCCTGACTTTC. Amino acids: CASSLTIGSGANVLTF.

In its sample, this clonotype was seen many times. This chain uses TRBV28 with TRBJ2-7; D is unclear. Trimming pared 7 bases from V and 4 bases from J, leaving 5 bases between. The CDR3 runs 10 residues. Germline lookup yields CDR1 MDHEN and CDR2 SYDVKM. The CDR3 reads CASNPYEQYF. CDR3 nucleotides: TGTGCCAGCAACCCGTACGAGCAGTACTTC.

In this sample, this clonotype turned up many times. The V and J genes are TRBV5-1 and TRBJ2-1; TRBD2 matches 11 bases. The V and J ends lost 0 bases and 4 bases, in that order; junction bases with no gene match: 3. CDR3 size: 16 residues. Germline-derived CDR1 and CDR2 are SGHRS and YFSETQ. CDR3 DNA sequence: TGCGCCAGCAGCTTGGCTAGCGGGGGGTTATACAATGAGCAGTTCTTC. Amino acids: CASSLASGGLYNEQFF.

The sample holds many counts of this clonotype. The chain employs TRBV12-3 or TRBV12-4 and TRBJ2-7; D not resolved. V lost 2 bases and J 0 bases, leaving 5 bases between the germline ends. This CDR3 contains 13 residues. The CDR3 DNA reads as TGTGCCAGCAGTTTAAGTAGCTCCTACGAGCAGTACTTC. It codes for CASSLSSSYEQYF.

The chain recombines TRBV5-1 with TRBJ2-5; the D call may be TRBD1 or TRBD2 (5 bases each). V was trimmed by 4 bases and J by 1 base, leaving 11 bases between them. Germline CDR1 is SGHRS and CDR2 is YFSETQ. CDR3 length equals 14 residues. In DNA form, the CDR3 reads TGCGCCAGCAGCCTCAGAGGGACCCAAGAGACCCAGTACTTC. Encoded protein: CASSLRGTQETQYF.

This clonotype was recorded many times. V and J are TRBV11-2 and TRBJ1-1; D call uncertain. The CDR3 consists of 13 residues. Per germline, CDR1 SGHAT and CDR2 FQNNGV. Trimming removed 3 bases at V and 2 bases at J, with 7 bases between. The CDR3 coding sequence is TGTGCCAGCAGCTTTATGAGCAACACTGAAGCTTTCTTT. Encoded protein: CASSFMSNTEAFF.

The rearrangement links TRBV5-1 to TRBJ2-7; TRBD1 matches at 7 bases. The V and J ends lost 5 bases and 3 bases, in that order; junction bases with no gene match: 11. This CDR3 is built from 15 residues. Germline-derived CDR1 and CDR2 are SGHRS and YFSETQ. CDR3 DNA sequence: TGCGCCAGCAGTCCCGACAGGGTAGGGGGCTACGAGCAGTACTTC. Its protein product is CASSPDRVGGYEQYF.

This clonotype came up many times. The V and J genes are TRBV5-1 and TRBJ2-7, with TRBD2 matching over 12 bases. The germline V gene has CDR1 SGHRS and CDR2 YFSETQ. The V and J ends lost 4 bases and 0 bases, in that order; junction bases with no gene match: 8. This CDR3 is built from 17 residues. This CDR3 reads CASSHRLAGEGSYEQYF. The CDR3 DNA sequence: TGCGCCAGCAGCCATCGACTAGCGGGAGAGGGCTCCTACGAGCAGTACTTC.

This clonotype was recorded many times. The DNA of the CDR3 is TGTGCCAGCAGTACACTAGAGACCCAGTACTTC. As protein: CASSTLETQYF. The chain joins TRBV2 to TRBJ2-5, with D hard to call. CDR1 and CDR2 (germline): SNHLY, FYNNEI. V dropped 5 bases and J dropped 4 bases, with 5 bases sitting between them. The CDR3 runs to 11 residues.

This clonotype was observed at least ten times. V gene TRBV28 combines with J gene TRBJ2-3; TRBD1 is a possible D gene (5 bases). This CDR3 has 13 amino acids. Trimming stripped 5 bases from V and 4 bases from J, with 10 bases between. Germline V lookup: CDR1 MDHEN, CDR2 SYDVKM. The CDR3 region is CASSLQGSDTQYF. CDR3 nucleotide sequence: TGTGCCAGCAGTCTTCAGGGTTCAGATACGCAGTATTTT.

V is TRBV3-1 and J is TRBJ2-2; 7 bases match TRBD2. The CDR3 spans 15 residues. The V and J ends lost 6 bases and 0 bases, in that order; junction bases with no gene match: 4. Germline CDR1 and CDR2: LGHDT and YNNKEL (reference sequence). Here the CDR3 reads CASRIGGTNTGELFF. The CDR3 DNA is TGTGCCAGCAGGATCGGGGGGACGAACACCGGGGAGCTGTTTTTT.

The sample holds many counts of this clonotype. The chain carries TRBV5-1 and TRBJ2-5; 8 bases map to TRBD1. The CDR3 covers 15 residues. Looked up from germline, CDR1 is SGHRS and CDR2 is YFSETQ. J lost 6 bases, V lost 0 bases, and 7 bases had no gene match. The CDR3 sequence: CASSLDNQGAKTQYF. DNA for the CDR3: TGCGCCAGCAGCTTGGACAATCAGGGGGCAAAGACCCAGTACTTC.

This chain uses TRBV5-1 with TRBJ2-7, with a weak D call TRBD2 (6 bases). V was trimmed by 4 bases and J by 3 bases, leaving 11 bases between them. The V gene's germline CDR1 is SGHRS and CDR2 YFSETQ. This CDR3 region has 13 residues. CDR3 nucleotide sequence: TGCGCCAGCAGCCAGGGACTCAACTACGAGCAGTACTTC. This codes for CASSQGLNYEQYF. Drawing the rest from reference TRBV5-1 and TRBJ2-7, the complete variable domain is KAGVTQTPRYLIKTRGQQVTLSCSPISGHRSVSWYQQTPGQGLQFLFEYFSETQRNKGNFPGRFSGRQFSNSRSEMNVSTLELGDSALYLCASSQGLNYEQYFGPGTRLTVT.

The table lists this clonotype with many counts. This chain uses TRBV5-1 with TRBJ1-4; D uncertain. The CDR3 is made up of 11 amino acids. V shed 5 bases and J shed 7 bases, with 6 bases lying between them. CDR1 and CDR2 from the germline V gene are SGHRS and YFSETQ. CDR3 sequence reads: CASRSGEKLFF. DNA of the CDR3: TGCGCCAGCAGGTCCGGTGAAAAACTGTTTTTT.

This clonotype came up a few times. The rearrangement uses TRBV7-2 and TRBJ2-1; D not resolved. This CDR3 has 14 residues. The germline gives CDR1 SGHTA, CDR2 FQGNSA. V was cut by 3 bases and J by 3 bases, with 9 bases left in between. The CDR3 sequence: CASSLYLYYNEQFF. CDR3 DNA: TGTGCCAGCAGCTTGTACCTCTACTACAATGAGCAGTTCTTC. Combining the CDR3 with reference TRBV7-2 and TRBJ2-1 gives the whole variable domain GAGVSQSPSNKVTEKGKDVELRCDPISGHTALYWYRQSLGQGLEFLIYFQGNSAPDKSGLPSDRFSAERTGGSVSTLTIQRTQQEDSAVYLCASSLYLYYNEQFFGPGTRLTVL.

This clonotype has a count of ten or more. V gene TRBV12-3 or TRBV12-4 combines with J gene TRBJ2-1; D is undetermined. The CDR3 covers 14 residues. V was cut by 3 bases and J by 0 bases, with 6 bases left in between. CDR3 in amino acids: CASSFYSSYNEQFF. For the CDR3, the DNA is TGTGCCAGCAGTTTTTACAGCTCCTACAATGAGCAGTTCTTC.

This clonotype was found many times. This chain uses TRBV12-3 or TRBV12-4 with TRBJ2-5, with a weak D call TRBD2 (6 bases). CDR3 length: 13 residues. Trimming cost V 8 bases and J 2 bases, with 12 bases left between them. CDR3 coding DNA: TGTGCCAGCTCCGGAGGGTTACAAGAGACCCAGTACTTC. Amino acid sequence: CASSGGLQETQYF.